This T cell receptor (beta chain) appears in the sequencing data of a study of CD8 T cells in Susac syndrome. Points from the study as a whole: It was acknowledged in the study that its TCR sequencing and HLA analysis involved a relatively small number of individuals.

Reverse transcription of about 0.45 to 1 ug RNA was carried out with random hexamers. The authors amplified TCR beta CDR3 across 54 Vbeta and 13 Jbeta using immunoSEQ multiplex PCR. Each CDR3 protein is one row after TCRdb ran MiXCR on the immunoSEQ multiplex PCR reads. The sample includes around 180,000 distinct CDR3 sequences, almost 96% of them seen just once. About this clonotype: What it binds is not known.

Sequencing of TCR beta covered CD8+ and CD4+ T cells obtained from blood. In the multiple sclerosis control group, patients were treatment-naive and had stable or active relapsing-remitting disease. The TCR sequence derives from a human donor with multiple sclerosis. The sequenced sample consisted of CD4+ T cells from PBMCs.

This CDR3 is CAWRTQGPSYNEQFF. Written as DNA, the CDR3 is TGTGCCTGGAGGACACAGGGACCCTCCTACAATGAGCAGTTCTTC. The chain joins TRBV30 to TRBJ2-1; D possibly corresponds to TRBD1 (6 bases). This CDR3 is 15 amino acids long. Looked up from germline, CDR1 is GTSNPN and CDR2 is SVGIG (reference sequence). Trimming shortened V by 3 bases and J by 0 bases, and 12 bases separated the two germline ends.